What follows are 4 T cell receptor beta chains derived from one specimen sequenced in a study of graft-versus-host responses after intestinal transplantation. The assay was immunoSEQ multiplex PCR, and TCRdb's table has in-frame clones only and misses some. The data contain about 9,100 clones, around two thirds of them singletons. Graft tissue processing released intraepithelial and lamina propria lymphocytes. The material was ileum tissue, obtained roughly 74 weeks after intestinal transplant. The receptors were sampled from a human patient who received an intestinal transplant, so some T cells may come from the graft donor.

This sequence joins TRBV6-5 and TRBJ2-1; 9 bases line up with TRBD2. Germline V gene lookup returns CDR1 MNHEY and CDR2 SVGAGI. V lost 6 bases and J lost 9; bases outside the gene matches: 9. This CDR3 contains 14 residues. The CDR3 region has the DNA TGTGCCAGCAGACTGAGCGGGAGGAGGCTTGAGCAGTTCTTC. The encoded protein is CASRLSGRRLEQFF.

V usage is TRBV21-1 and J usage is TRBJ2-1. TRBV21-1 is assigned pseudogene status. The CDR3 runs 15 residues. The CDR3 bases are TGTGCCAGCAGCAACATCTTACCCTCCTACAATGAGCAGTTCTTC. It codes for CASSNILPSYNEQFF.

Notes on this clone: This specimen includes other DNA sequences encoding the same CDR3. This chain joins TRBV5-1 and TRBJ2-5; D gene ambiguous. V was shortened by 2 bases and J by 5 bases, with 4 bases between the two germline ends. Germline V gene data show CDR1 as SGHRS and CDR2 as YFSETQ. This CDR3 spans 11 amino acids. CDR3 protein: CASSLTETQYF. In DNA, the CDR3 is TGCGCCAGCAGCTTAACGGAGACCCAGTACTTC.

This chain uses TRBV29-1 with TRBJ2-5, with a weak D call TRBD2 (5 bases). The CDR3 extends over 13 amino acids. CDR1 SQVTM and CDR2 ANQGSEA come from the germline V gene. Trimming removed 7 bases from V and 4 bases from J, with 16 bases in between. CDR3 region: CSASTRAGETQYF. CDR3 sequence (DNA): TGCAGCGCCTCTACGAGGGCTGGAGAGACCCAGTACTTC.